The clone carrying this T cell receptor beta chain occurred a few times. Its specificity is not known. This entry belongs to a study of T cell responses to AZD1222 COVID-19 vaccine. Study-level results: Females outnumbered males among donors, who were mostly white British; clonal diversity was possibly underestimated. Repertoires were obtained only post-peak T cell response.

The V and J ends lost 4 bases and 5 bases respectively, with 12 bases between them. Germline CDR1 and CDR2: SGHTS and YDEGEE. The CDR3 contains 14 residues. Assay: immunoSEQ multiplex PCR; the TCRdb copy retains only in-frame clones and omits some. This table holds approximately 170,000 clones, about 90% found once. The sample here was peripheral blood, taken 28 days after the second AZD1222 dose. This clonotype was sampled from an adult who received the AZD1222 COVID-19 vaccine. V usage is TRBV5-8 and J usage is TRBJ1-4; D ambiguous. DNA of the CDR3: TGTGCCAGCAGCCGCGAGGGCAACAATGAAAAACTGTTTTTT. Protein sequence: CASSREGNNEKLFF.